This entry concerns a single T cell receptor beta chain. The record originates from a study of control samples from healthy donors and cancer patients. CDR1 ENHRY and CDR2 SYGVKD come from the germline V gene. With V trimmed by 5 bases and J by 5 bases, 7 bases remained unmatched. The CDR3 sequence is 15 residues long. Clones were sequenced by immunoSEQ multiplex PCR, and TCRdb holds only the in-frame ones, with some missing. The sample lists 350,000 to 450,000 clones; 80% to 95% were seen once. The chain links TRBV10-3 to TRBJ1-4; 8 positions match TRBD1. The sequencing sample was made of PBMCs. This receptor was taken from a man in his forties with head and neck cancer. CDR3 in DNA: TGTGCCATCAGTTCCGGGACAGGCGGAAATGAAAAACTGTTTTTT. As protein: CAISSGTGGNEKLFF.